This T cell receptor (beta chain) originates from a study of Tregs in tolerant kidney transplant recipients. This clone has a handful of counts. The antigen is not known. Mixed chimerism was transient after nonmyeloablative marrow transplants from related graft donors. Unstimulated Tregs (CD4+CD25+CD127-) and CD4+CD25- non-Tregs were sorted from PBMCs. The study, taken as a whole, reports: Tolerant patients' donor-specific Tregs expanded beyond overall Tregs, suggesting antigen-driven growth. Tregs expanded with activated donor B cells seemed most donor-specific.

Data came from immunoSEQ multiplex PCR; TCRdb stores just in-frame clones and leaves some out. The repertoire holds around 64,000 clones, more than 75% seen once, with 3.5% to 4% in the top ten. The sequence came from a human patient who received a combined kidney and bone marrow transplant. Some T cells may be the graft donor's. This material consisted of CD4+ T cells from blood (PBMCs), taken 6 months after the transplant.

CDR3 nucleotides: TGTGCCATCAGTGGAGACAGGAACACCGGGGAGCTGTTTTTT. It translates to CAISGDRNTGELFF. The rearrangement uses TRBV10-3 and TRBJ2-2, with D perhaps TRBD1 (5 bases). V was shortened by 4 bases and J by 1 base, with 7 bases between the two germline ends. The CDR3 is made up of 14 amino acids. Germline V gene data show CDR1 as ENHRY and CDR2 as SYGVKD.